The following is a TCR beta chain sequence with its context. TCRdb reanalysed the RT-PCR reads using MiXCR and keeps one entry per CDR3 protein. The sample holds 550,000 to 750,000 distinct CDR3 sequences, around 14% seen once. Looked up from germline, CDR1 is WSHSY and CDR2 is SAAADI. V was pared by 3 bases and J by 7 bases, with 4 bases of the junction left unmatched. The CDR3 spans 15 residues. The origin of this receptor is a female donor in good health, serving as a healthy control. Sequenced material: memory CD4+ T cells from blood. V gene TRBV10-2 combines with J gene TRBJ1-6, with 9 positions matching TRBD1. CDR3 in amino acids: CASSDGQGWNSPLHF. CDR3 nucleotides: TGCGCCAGCAGTGATGGACAGGGGTGGAATTCACCCCTCCACTTT.